These 11 T cell receptor beta chains originate from one sample sequenced in a study of T-cell memory formation after mild COVID-19. In TCRdb, the 5' RACE reads were re-called with MiXCR into one record per CDR3 protein. The sample lists about 140,000 distinct CDR3 sequences, under 7% occurring once. The sample was PBMCs or a T cell subset sorted from them (not recorded which). These receptors originate from an adult woman who had mild COVID-19 (a few samples of this study predate the infection). Cell type and time point are not known.

This clonotype was seen a few times. This chain uses TRBV5-1 with TRBJ1-1, with D possibly TRBD1 on 6 matching bases. Between the trimmed V and J ends, which lost 2 bases and 1 base, there was a span of 12 bases. This CDR3 contains 15 residues. The germline V gene encodes CDR1 SGHRS and CDR2 YFSETQ. For the CDR3, the DNA is TGCGCCAGCAGCTTTTCGACAGGAGGGAACACTGAAGCTTTCTTT. Its translation: CASSFSTGGNTEAFF.

The gene calls are TRBV15 and TRBJ1-2, with 9 bases fitting TRBD1. J was trimmed by 6 bases and V by 0 bases; bases with no gene match: 14. Germline V lookup: CDR1 LNHNV, CDR2 YYDKDF (reference sequence). This CDR3 is 18 amino acids long. The DNA for the CDR3 is TGTGCCACCAGCAGAGATAGAACTCGACAGGGGGGAAGTAATGGCTACACCTTC. This sequence encodes CATSRDRTRQGGSNGYTF.

This clonotype showed up many times. This chain joins TRBV12-3 or TRBV12-4 and TRBJ2-1, with TRBD1 matching over 8 bases. V lost 2 bases, J lost 9 bases, and 9 bases stayed unmatched. The CDR3 extends over 15 amino acids. CDR3 nucleotide sequence: TGTGCCAGCAGTTTACCTTCGGACAGGGTCAGTGAGCAGTTCTTC. It yields the protein CASSLPSDRVSEQFF.

This clonotype was seen only a few times. The gene calls are TRBV5-1 and TRBJ2-5; D uncertain. Germline CDR1 is SGHRS and CDR2 is YFSETQ. The CDR3 covers 14 residues. Trimming removed 7 bases from V and 4 bases from J, with 17 bases in between. CDR3 sequence reads: CASGLRLGRETQYF. CDR3 bases: TGCGCCAGCGGGCTCAGGCTTGGGCGAGAGACCCAGTACTTC.

This clonotype was detected a few times. V usage is TRBV3-1 and J usage is TRBJ2-5; D is uncertain. V dropped 0 bases and J dropped 5 bases, with 10 bases sitting between them. CDR1 and CDR2 from the germline V gene are LGHDT and YNNKEL (reference sequence). There are 14 residues in the CDR3. This CDR3 is CASSQDLTGETQYF. In DNA, the CDR3 is TGTGCCAGCAGCCAAGATCTCACTGGCGAGACCCAGTACTTC.

V gene TRBV18 combines with J gene TRBJ1-1; 9 bases agree with TRBD1. J was trimmed by 5 bases and V by 4 bases; bases with no gene match: 8. Germline V gene data show CDR1 as KGHSH and CDR2 as LQKENI. The CDR3 totals 15 residues. The CDR3 is CASSLGQGISTEAFF. CDR3 sequence (DNA): TGTGCCAGCTCACTCGGACAGGGGATATCGACTGAAGCTTTCTTT.

V gene TRBV11-3 combines with J gene TRBJ2-1; maybe TRBD2 (6 bases). The CDR3 totals 16 residues. Germline lookup yields CDR1 SGHNT and CDR2 YENEEA. The V and J ends lost 5 bases and 2 bases respectively, with 16 bases between them. Written as DNA, the CDR3 is TGTGCCAGCAGCACCTTAGCGGACATAACCTACAATGAGCAGTTCTTC. It encodes CASSTLADITYNEQFF.

V usage is TRBV6-5 and J usage is TRBJ2-7, with TRBD2 identical over 12 bases. V shed 7 bases, J shed 7 bases, and the junction held 17 bases outside the gene matches. The CDR3 totals 17 residues. Germline-derived CDR1 and CDR2 are MNHEY and SVGAGI. CDR3 in DNA: TGTGCCAGCATCCCGCGCAGACTAGCGGGAGTTGCGAGTGAGCAGTACTTC. Translation gives CASIPRRLAGVASEQYF.

This clonotype was counted a few times. The chain joins TRBV5-1 to TRBJ2-7; TRBD1 matches 8 bases. There are 17 residues in the CDR3. Trimming removed 4 bases from V and 4 bases from J; junction bases left unmatched: 16. Germline values: CDR1 SGHRS, CDR2 YFSETQ. CDR3 sequence: CASSPRRGQGRAYEQYF. CDR3 DNA sequence: TGCGCCAGCAGCCCCAGACGCGGACAGGGTAGGGCATACGAGCAGTACTTC.

This clonotype was seen only a few times. This chain joins TRBV10-3 and TRBJ2-7; D is ambiguous. CDR3 length: 14 amino acids. The germline V gene has CDR1 ENHRY and CDR2 SYGVKD. Trimming left V 7 bases short and J 0 bases short, with 13 bases between. The CDR3, as DNA: TGTGCCATCAACCTATCGGACGGCTCCTACGAGCAGTACTTC. This sequence encodes CAINLSDGSYEQYF.

This clonotype was found many times. This chain links TRBV5-1 with TRBJ1-1; D possibly corresponds to TRBD1 (5 bases). The CDR3 sequence is 15 residues long. The V gene's germline CDR1 is SGHRS and CDR2 YFSETQ. Trimming pared 1 base from V and 3 bases from J, leaving 13 bases between. CDR3 amino acids: CASSLFGGGDTEAFF. The CDR3 DNA sequence: TGCGCCAGCAGCTTGTTTGGTGGGGGGGACACTGAAGCTTTCTTT.